Shown below are 26 T cell receptor beta chains from a single sample sequenced in a study of PD-1 blockade in classical Hodgkin lymphoma. Some clones are missing from TCRdb's copy, which holds only in-frame ones; the method was immunoSEQ multiplex PCR. The sample includes 23,000 or so clones, 72% of them seen just once. Time point noted: cycle 4 day 1 (C4D1), after 5 to 7 weeks of nivolumab. Every single patient, without exception, relapsed after autologous stem cell transplantation, and brentuximab vedotin exposure varied. This material consisted of peripheral blood mononuclear cells (PBMCs), taken before the fourth cycle of nivolumab. These receptors were collected from a human donor with classical Hodgkin lymphoma.

The chain has TRBV2 and TRBJ2-1; tentative D call: TRBD2 (5 bases). From germline, CDR1 is SNHLY and CDR2 FYNNEI. This CDR3 region has 12 residues. Trimming removed 1 base from V and 8 bases from J, with 6 bases in between. The CDR3, as DNA: TGTGCCAGCAGTGAAGTTAGCGATGAGCAGTTCTTC. It encodes CASSEVSDEQFF.

The chain joins TRBV2 to TRBJ2-7; D may be TRBD1 (7 bases). There are 17 residues in the CDR3. Trimming stripped 6 bases from V and 0 bases from J, with 21 bases between. Germline loops: CDR1 SNHLY, CDR2 FYNNEI. CDR3 nucleotides: TGTGCCAGCAGCCAGGGGGGCACAGGGTATAGCTCCTACGAGCAGTACGTC. Protein sequence: CASSQGGTGYSSYEQYV.

The sample holds a few counts of this clone. The CDR3 is CAASELSEAFF. In DNA form, the CDR3 reads TGTGCGGCTTCGGAGCTCTCTGAAGCTTTCTTT. The gene calls are TRBV28 and TRBJ1-1, with no clear D. The CDR3 sequence is 11 residues long. CDR1 and CDR2 (germline): MDHEN, SYDVKM. Together with reference TRBV28 and TRBJ1-1, the CDR3 gives the full variable domain: DVKVTQSSRYLVKRTGEKVFLECVQDMDHENMFWYRQDPGLGLRLIYFSYDVKMKEKGDIPEGYSVSREKKERFSLILESASTNQTSMYLCAASELSEAFFGQGTRLTVV.

The chain recombines TRBV10-2 with TRBJ2-1; 11 positions agree with TRBD2. This CDR3 has 17 residues. The V gene's germline CDR1 is WSHSY and CDR2 SAAADI. J was trimmed by 5 bases and V by 1 base; bases with no gene match: 7. CDR3 sequence (DNA): TGCGCCAGCAGTGAGTGGGTAGCGGGGGGGCGGAACAATGAGCAGTTCTTC. Translated, it gives CASSEWVAGGRNNEQFF.

This clone was counted a few times. The chain links TRBV2 to TRBJ1-4; tentative D call: TRBD1 (5 bases). The V end lost 6 bases, the J end lost 0 bases, and 20 bases lay between the germline ends. The CDR3 is 18 amino acids. From germline, CDR1 is SNHLY and CDR2 FYNNEI. DNA for the CDR3: TGTGCCAGCAGACCCCCTGGGCGGGGGACCGCAACTAATGAAAAACTGTTTTTT. This sequence encodes CASRPPGRGTATNEKLFF.

This chain links TRBV18 with TRBJ2-3, with D possibly called TRBD1 or TRBD2 (5 bases each). Germline CDR1 KGHSH, CDR2 LQKENI. The V end lost 3 bases, the J end lost 5 bases, and 12 bases lay between the germline ends. The length of the CDR3 is 14 residues. CDR3: CASSPGTTKDTQYF. The CDR3 DNA reads as TGTGCCAGCTCACCCGGGACCACCAAAGATACGCAGTATTTT.

The chain employs TRBV5-1 and TRBJ2-3; no reliable D call. The CDR3 length is 13 residues. The germline V and J ends were trimmed by 1 base and 4 bases, with 7 bases remaining between them. Looked up from germline, CDR1 is SGHRS and CDR2 is YFSETQ. The CDR3 DNA is TGCGCCAGCAGCTTGAGTGGGGCAGATACGCAGTATTTT. The encoded protein is CASSLSGADTQYF.

The chain employs TRBV5-1 and TRBJ1-1; unclear D gene. This CDR3 is 15 amino acids long. Trimming took off 3 bases at V and 3 bases at J, with 15 bases between the two ends. Germline V gives CDR1 SGHRS, CDR2 YFSETQ. For the CDR3, the DNA is TGCGCCAGCAGCTCCTACCTCATTGGTGACACTGAAGCTTTCTTT. Translating gives CASSSYLIGDTEAFF.

This clone came up a few times. Distinct nucleotide sequences in the sample also encode this CDR3. The chain combines TRBV5-6 with TRBJ1-5; no clear D gene. CDR3 length: 14 amino acids. V was pared by 4 bases and J by 0 bases, with 8 bases between. The V gene's germline CDR1 is SGHDT and CDR2 YYEEEE. The CDR3 sequence: CASSPNYSNQPQHF. The DNA of the CDR3 is TGTGCCAGCAGCCCTAACTATAGCAATCAGCCCCAGCATTTT.

The chain uses TRBV4-3 and TRBJ1-6; no definite D call. Trimming took 3 bases from V and 7 from J, leaving 7 bases between them. This CDR3 spans 13 amino acids. Germline lookup yields CDR1 LGHNA and CDR2 YSLEER. The CDR3 here is CASSHLANSPLHF. The CDR3 DNA sequence: TGCGCCAGCAGCCACCTGGCAAATTCACCCCTCCACTTT.

This clone was observed a few times. The gene calls are TRBV4-1 and TRBJ1-1; no firm D call. This CDR3 is built from 13 residues. The V and J ends lost 3 bases and 4 bases respectively, with 9 bases between them. Germline CDR1 and CDR2: MGHRA and YSYEKL. DNA of the CDR3: TGCGCCAGCAGCCAGGGAGTAGGCACTGAAGCTTTCTTT. It yields the protein CASSQGVGTEAFF.

This clone was seen repeatedly, ten times or more. The chain recombines TRBV10-3 with TRBJ2-7; 8 positions match TRBD1. The J segment lost 13 bases and the V segment lost 3 bases, leaving 8 bases of the junction unmatched. The CDR3 extends over 12 amino acids. The V gene's germline CDR1 is ENHRY and CDR2 SYGVKD. CDR3 in DNA: TGTGCCATCAGTGACGGACAGGGTATTGGATACGTC. It translates to CAISDGQGIGYV.

This chain links TRBV28 with TRBJ2-7; D gene ambiguous. The CDR3 loop spans 15 amino acids. The germline V gene encodes CDR1 MDHEN and CDR2 SYDVKM. The germline V and J ends were trimmed by 6 bases and 2 bases, with 17 bases remaining between them. The CDR3 spells CASSLTRWSPYEQYF. CDR3 DNA: TGTGCCAGCAGCCTTACCCGGTGGTCCCCCTACGAGCAGTACTTC.

CDR3 residues: CATRTGAGPTIYTF. In DNA, the CDR3 is TGTGCCACGAGGACGGGGGCCGGTCCGACGATCTACACCTTC. V usage is TRBV6-6 and J usage is TRBJ1-2; a possible D gene is TRBD1 (6 bases). This CDR3 has 14 residues. Germline assignment: CDR1 MNHNY and CDR2 SVGAGI (reference sequence). Trimming cost V 10 bases and J 10 bases, with 25 bases left between them.

This sequence joins TRBV15 and TRBJ2-5; 8 bases are a match to TRBD2. J was trimmed by 2 bases and V by 4 bases; bases with no gene match: 9. Germline CDR1 reads LNHNV; CDR2 reads YYDKDF (reference sequence). The CDR3 is made up of 16 amino acids. The CDR3 region is CATSKGGGGYQETQYF. CDR3 sequence (DNA): TGTGCCACCAGCAAGGGCGGCGGGGGGTATCAAGAGACCCAGTACTTC.

The chain couples TRBV28 to TRBJ2-5; D perhaps matches TRBD1 (6 bases). Trimming shortened V by 1 base and J by 9 bases, and 15 bases separated the two germline ends. CDR1 and CDR2 (germline): MDHEN, SYDVKM. CDR3 size: 14 residues. CDR3 amino acids: CASSLYRKKGAQYF. The DNA of the CDR3 is TGTGCCAGCAGTTTATATAGGAAAAAGGGGGCCCAGTACTTC.

V is TRBV5-1 and J is TRBJ1-2, with 7 nucleotides matching TRBD1. J was trimmed by 6 bases and V by 3 bases; bases with no gene match: 8. Germline V gives CDR1 SGHRS, CDR2 YFSETQ. There are 14 residues in the CDR3. The CDR3 DNA reads TGCGCCAGCAGCTATAATGACAGGGCTGATGGCTACACCTTC. It encodes CASSYNDRADGYTF. Based on the CDR3 plus reference TRBV5-1 and TRBJ1-2, the full variable domain is KAGVTQTPRYLIKTRGQQVTLSCSPISGHRSVSWYQQTPGQGLQFLFEYFSETQRNKGNFPGRFSGRQFSNSRSEMNVSTLELGDSALYLCASSYNDRADGYTFGSGTRLTVV.

The rearrangement links TRBV6-1 to TRBJ2-7; TRBD2 is a possible D gene (6 bases). Trimming stripped 7 bases from V and 7 bases from J, with 8 bases between. This CDR3 has 10 residues. The germline CDR1 and CDR2 sequences are MNHNS and SASEGT. As DNA, the CDR3 is TGTGCCAGCACTGGGGGGGAGCAGTACGTC. Residues: CASTGGEQYV.

V gene TRBV11-1 combines with J gene TRBJ1-1; D uncertain. Trimming took off 1 base at V and 6 bases at J, with 12 bases between the two ends. Germline CDR1 is SGHAT and CDR2 is FQDESV (reference sequence). The CDR3 runs 14 residues. The CDR3 loop reads CASSLGFGKAEAFF. In DNA, the CDR3 is TGTGCCAGCAGCTTAGGTTTCGGAAAGGCTGAAGCTTTCTTT.

The V and J genes are TRBV7-3 and TRBJ1-1, with no clear D. This CDR3 has 16 residues. Germline V gene lookup returns CDR1 SGHTA and CDR2 FQGTGA. The V gene lost 1 base and the J gene lost 3 bases, with 15 bases spanning the gap. CDR3 sequence: CASSLSTALRDTEAFF. In DNA form, the CDR3 reads TGTGCCAGCAGCTTAAGCACCGCCTTAAGGGACACTGAAGCTTTCTTT. Drawing the rest from reference TRBV7-3 and TRBJ1-1, the complete variable domain is GAGVSQTPSNKVTEKGKYVELRCDPISGHTALYWYRQSLGQGPEFLIYFQGTGAADDSGLPNDRFFAVRPEGSVSTLKIQRTERGDSAVYLCASSLSTALRDTEAFFGQGTRLTVV.

In this sample, this clone turned up a few times. V is TRBV4-3 and J is TRBJ1-2; tentative D call: TRBD1 (5 bases). There are 16 residues in the CDR3. With 0 bases removed from V and 3 bases from J, the gap between germline ends came to 14 bases. Germline V gene sequence: CDR1 LGHNA, CDR2 YSLEER. The CDR3 region is CASSQDHTGPDYGYTF. CDR3 DNA: TGCGCCAGCAGCCAAGATCATACAGGACCAGACTATGGCTACACCTTC.

The chain recombines TRBV28 with TRBJ1-4; possibly TRBD1 for D (6 bases). The germline V and J ends were trimmed by 4 bases and 5 bases, with 20 bases remaining between them. This CDR3 has 17 residues. Looked up from germline, CDR1 is MDHEN and CDR2 is SYDVKM. CDR3 residues: CASSSPGVGASNEKLFF. CDR3 DNA sequence: TGTGCCAGCAGTTCCCCAGGGGTGGGGGCGTCCAATGAAAAACTGTTTTTT.

This clone was detected a few times. The rearrangement joins TRBV7-9 to TRBJ1-4; a weak D match, TRBD1 (5 bases). CDR3 length equals 16 residues. V gave up 1 base and J gave up 7 bases, with 16 bases separating them. Germline CDR1 is SEHNR and CDR2 is FQNEAQ (reference sequence). As DNA, the CDR3 is TGTGCCAGCAGCTTAGGGGCAGGAGAGGGGCGTGAAAAACTGTTTTTT. Its protein is CASSLGAGEGREKLFF.

This chain joins TRBV5-8 and TRBJ1-2; no firm D call. This CDR3 is built from 16 residues. V was pared by 4 bases and J by 4 bases, with 20 bases between. Germline V CDR1 and CDR2: SGHTS, YDEGEE. The CDR3 DNA reads as TGTGCCAGCAGCCAAGGCAGTCCCAGCACACCCTATGGCTACACCTTC. It is translated as CASSQGSPSTPYGYTF.

V gene TRBV7-3 combines with J gene TRBJ2-2; D is unclear. The CDR3 consists of 16 residues. Germline CDR1 reads SGHTA; CDR2 reads FQGTGA. With 1 base removed from V and 0 bases from J, the gap between germline ends came to 9 bases. The CDR3 sequence is CASSLRPNSNTGELFF. The DNA of the CDR3 is TGTGCCAGCAGCTTAAGACCGAATTCGAACACCGGGGAGCTGTTTTTT.

V is TRBV6-6 and J is TRBJ1-1; 7 bases line up with TRBD1. The CDR3 covers 15 residues. Germline V lookup: CDR1 MNHNY, CDR2 SVGAGI (reference sequence). After removal of 5 bases from V and 1 base from J, the junction contained 7 bases not matched to a gene. This chain's CDR3 is CASSVPGTANTEAFF. The CDR3 DNA follows: TGTGCCAGCAGTGTTCCCGGGACAGCGAACACTGAAGCTTTCTTT.